The 9 T cell receptor beta chains below were found in one sample sequenced in a study of T cell repertoires in cytomegalovirus infection. TCRdb redid the calling of the reads with MiXCR, one entry per CDR3 protein. Of about 450,000 distinct CDR3 sequences listed, roughly a third are singletons. The sequenced sample was PBMCs. The receptor source for this set is a human donor in good health (CMV status not recorded). Some clones in this sample may be carry-over from other donors' samples.

The genes are TRBV19 and TRBJ2-1, with 7 bases that match TRBD2. With 3 bases clipped from V and 10 bases from J, the junction kept 6 bases outside the gene matches. The germline CDR1 and CDR2 sequences are LNHDA and SQIVND (reference sequence). CDR3 length: 13 residues. CDR3 bases: TGTGCCAGTAGTATGAGCGGGATCAAGGAGCAGTTCTTC. This gives the protein CASSMSGIKEQFF.

The gene calls are TRBV25-1 and TRBJ2-5; TRBD1 is a possible D gene (6 bases). V was shortened by 4 bases and J by 6 bases, with 12 bases between the two germline ends. Looked up from germline, CDR1 is MGHDK and CDR2 is SYGVNS. The CDR3 totals 13 residues. The CDR3 nucleotides read TGTGCCAGCAGTGTCGACAGGTTTCAGACCCAGTACTTC. It specifies CASSVDRFQTQYF.

The V and J genes are TRBV24-1 and TRBJ1-4; tentatively, D is TRBD1 (6 bases). The CDR3 extends over 15 amino acids. Per the germline V gene, CDR1 is KGHDR and CDR2 is SFDVKD. The V gene lost 4 bases and the J gene lost 5 bases, with 13 bases spanning the gap. This CDR3 reads CATSDLSGGNEKLFF. The CDR3 bases are TGTGCCACCAGTGACCTCAGTGGGGGCAATGAAAAACTGTTTTTT.

Ten or more counts support this clonotype. The gene calls are TRBV7-6 and TRBJ2-5, with D possibly being TRBD1 or TRBD2 (5 bases each). V lost 4 bases to trimming and J lost 1 base, with 16 bases between them. The CDR3 runs to 16 residues. Germline CDR1 and CDR2: SGHVS and FNYEAQ. CDR3 DNA: TGTGCCAGCAGCTCCCTTGAGGGGCCACGCCAAGAGACCCAGTACTTC. It codes for CASSSLEGPRQETQYF.

The CDR3 spells CASSLAGWGGSYEQYF. CDR3 DNA sequence: TGTGCCAGCAGCTTAGCGGGTTGGGGGGGGAGCTACGAGCAGTACTTC. V usage is TRBV7-9 and J usage is TRBJ2-7; 7 bases agree with TRBD2. Germline V CDR1 and CDR2: SEHNR, FQNEAQ (reference sequence). There are 16 residues in the CDR3. The trim removed 0 bases at V and 3 bases at J, leaving 8 bases unmatched.

The chain recombines TRBV28 with TRBJ1-4; no firm D call. The CDR3 runs 15 residues. Germline CDR1 and CDR2: MDHEN and SYDVKM. V gave up 2 bases and J gave up 0 bases, with 7 bases separating them. CDR3 DNA: TGTGCCAGCAGTTTAGGGTTTCCAACTAATGAAAAACTGTTTTTT. Translated: CASSLGFPTNEKLFF.

This clonotype turned up a few times. J is TRBJ2-7 and V is TRBV12-3 or TRBV12-4; 9 bases are a match to TRBD1. Trimming took 7 bases from V and 3 from J; bases not matched to a gene: 16. The CDR3 length is 17 residues. CDR3 region: CASIRYRGLGGDYEQYF. CDR3 bases: TGTGCCAGCATCCGGTACAGGGGGCTTGGGGGTGACTACGAGCAGTACTTC.

As for this clonotype: Germline is not matched at one junction end, which may reflect a read error. The chain has TRBV7-9 and TRBJ2-5; TRBD1 matches 7 bases. The V gene's germline CDR1 is SEHNR and CDR2 FQNEAQ (reference sequence). The CDR3 has 15 amino acids. The CDR3 reads CDSSSTWDSQETQYF. CDR3 sequence (DNA): TGTGACAGCAGCTCCACCTGGGACAGCCAAGAGACCCAGTACTTC.

The table lists this clonotype with many counts. CDR3 DNA sequence: TGTGCCAGCAGTTTTACGGGTGACTATCAGCCCCAGCATTTT. Its translation: CASSFTGDYQPQHF. The chain uses TRBV12-3 or TRBV12-4 and TRBJ1-5; D is unclear. The germline V and J ends were trimmed by 3 bases and 5 bases, with 11 bases remaining between them. CDR3 size: 14 residues.